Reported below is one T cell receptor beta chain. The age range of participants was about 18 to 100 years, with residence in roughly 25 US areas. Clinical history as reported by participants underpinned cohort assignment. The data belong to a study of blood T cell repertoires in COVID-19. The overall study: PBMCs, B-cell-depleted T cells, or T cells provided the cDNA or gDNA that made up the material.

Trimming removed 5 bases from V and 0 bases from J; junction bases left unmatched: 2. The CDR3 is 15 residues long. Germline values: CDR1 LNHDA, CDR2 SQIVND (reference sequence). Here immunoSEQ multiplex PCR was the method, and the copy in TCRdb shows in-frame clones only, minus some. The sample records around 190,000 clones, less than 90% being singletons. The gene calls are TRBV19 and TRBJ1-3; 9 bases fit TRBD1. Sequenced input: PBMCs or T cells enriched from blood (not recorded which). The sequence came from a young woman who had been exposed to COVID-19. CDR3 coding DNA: TGTGCCAGTAGTTTGACAGGGGGCTCTGGAAACACCATATATTTT. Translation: CASSLTGGSGNTIYF.